This entry features one T cell receptor (beta chain) sequence. The sample originates from a study of blood T cell repertoires in COVID-19. Study information: The United States, Italy and Spain provided the acute and convalescent COVID-19 samples. PBMCs, B-cell-depleted T cells, or T cells provided the cDNA or gDNA that made up the material.

In the authors' methods: Amplification of reference gene primers was used by the study to estimate nucleated cell counts. Method: immunoSEQ multiplex PCR; TCRdb's copy keeps in-frame clones and lacks some. V and J calls and clone size come straight from that table; D and trimming were deduced from the DNA. The table includes roughly 120,000 clones, around 88% detected once. The CDR3 is 12 residues long. With 8 bases removed from V and 2 bases from J, the gap between germline ends came to 11 bases. CDR1 SQVTM and CDR2 ANQGSEA come from the germline V gene. The gene calls are TRBV29-1 and TRBJ2-3, with a tentative D call TRBD1 (5 bases). This TCR was sampled from a woman aged 50 to 65 with active or convalescent COVID-19. Material for sequencing was peripheral blood. The CDR3 protein is CSLTELTDTQYF. The DNA of the CDR3 is TGCAGCCTGACAGAACTCACAGATACGCAGTATTTT.